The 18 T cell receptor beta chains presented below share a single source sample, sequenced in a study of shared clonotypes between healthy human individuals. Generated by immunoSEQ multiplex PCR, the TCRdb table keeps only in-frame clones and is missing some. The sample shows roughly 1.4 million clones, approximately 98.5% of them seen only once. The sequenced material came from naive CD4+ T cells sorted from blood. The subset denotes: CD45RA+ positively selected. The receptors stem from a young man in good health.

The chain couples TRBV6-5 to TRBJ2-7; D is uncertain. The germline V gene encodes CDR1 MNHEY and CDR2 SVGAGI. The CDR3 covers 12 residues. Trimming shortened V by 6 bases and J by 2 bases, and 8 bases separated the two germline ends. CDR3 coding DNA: TGTGCCAGCAGCGCGACCCCCTACGAGCAGTACTTC. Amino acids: CASSATPYEQYF.

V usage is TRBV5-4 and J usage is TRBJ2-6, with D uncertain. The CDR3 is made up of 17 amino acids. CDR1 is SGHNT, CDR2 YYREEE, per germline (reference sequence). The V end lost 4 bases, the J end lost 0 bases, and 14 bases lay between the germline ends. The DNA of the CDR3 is TGTGCCAGCAGCCCACCTTTATTACACTCTGGGGCCAACGTCCTGACTTTC. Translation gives CASSPPLLHSGANVLTF.

The CDR3 loop is CASSLLAQADTQYF. The CDR3 coding sequence is TGTGCCAGCAGCTTACTAGCGCAGGCAGATACGCAGTATTTT. V and J are TRBV6-5 and TRBJ2-3; 7 positions agree with TRBD2. Per the germline V gene, CDR1 is MNHEY and CDR2 is SVGAGI. The CDR3 loop spans 14 amino acids. J lost 4 bases, V lost 6 bases, and 7 bases had no gene match.

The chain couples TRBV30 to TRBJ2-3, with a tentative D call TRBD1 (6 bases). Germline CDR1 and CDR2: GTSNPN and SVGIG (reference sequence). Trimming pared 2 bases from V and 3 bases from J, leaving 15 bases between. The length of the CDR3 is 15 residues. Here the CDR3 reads CAWSNPPTGTDTQYF. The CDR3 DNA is TGTGCCTGGAGTAATCCCCCCACAGGGACAGATACGCAGTATTTT.

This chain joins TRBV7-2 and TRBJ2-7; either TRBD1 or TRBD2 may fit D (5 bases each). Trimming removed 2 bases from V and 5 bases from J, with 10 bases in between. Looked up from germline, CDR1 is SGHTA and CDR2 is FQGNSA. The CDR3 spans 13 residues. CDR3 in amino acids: CASSLTMGDEQYF. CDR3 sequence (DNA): TGTGCCAGCAGCTTAACTATGGGGGACGAGCAGTACTTC.

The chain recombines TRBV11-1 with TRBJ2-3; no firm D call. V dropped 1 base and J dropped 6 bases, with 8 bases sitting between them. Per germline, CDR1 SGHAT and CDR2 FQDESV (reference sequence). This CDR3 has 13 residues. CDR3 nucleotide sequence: TGTGCCAGCAGCTTAGGCCCCTTGGATACGCAGTATTTT. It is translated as CASSLGPLDTQYF.

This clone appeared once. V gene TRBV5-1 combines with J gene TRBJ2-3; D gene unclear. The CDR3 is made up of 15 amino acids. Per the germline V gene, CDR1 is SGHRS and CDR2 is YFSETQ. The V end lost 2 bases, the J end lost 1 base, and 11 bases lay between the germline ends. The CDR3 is CASSLNLWGTDTQYF. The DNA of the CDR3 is TGCGCCAGCAGCTTAAATCTTTGGGGCACAGATACGCAGTATTTT.

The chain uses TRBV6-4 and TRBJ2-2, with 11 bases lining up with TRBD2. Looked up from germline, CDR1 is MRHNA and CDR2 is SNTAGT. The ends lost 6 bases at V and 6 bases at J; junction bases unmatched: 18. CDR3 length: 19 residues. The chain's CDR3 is CASSGQPSTSGRLPGELFF. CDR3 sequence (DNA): TGTGCCAGCAGCGGCCAACCCTCAACTAGCGGGAGACTTCCCGGGGAGCTGTTTTTT.

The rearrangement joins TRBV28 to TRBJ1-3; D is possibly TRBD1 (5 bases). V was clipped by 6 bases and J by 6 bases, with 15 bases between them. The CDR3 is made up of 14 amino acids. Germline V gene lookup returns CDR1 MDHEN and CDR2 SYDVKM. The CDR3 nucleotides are TGTGCCAGCAGCTTGACCGGGGCGGAAAACACCATATATTTT. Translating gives CASSLTGAENTIYF.

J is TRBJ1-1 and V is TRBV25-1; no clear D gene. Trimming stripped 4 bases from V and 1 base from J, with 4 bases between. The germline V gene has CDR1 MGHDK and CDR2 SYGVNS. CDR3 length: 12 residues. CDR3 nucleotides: TGTGCCAGCAGTGTGAAGAACACTGAAGCTTTCTTT. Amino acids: CASSVKNTEAFF.

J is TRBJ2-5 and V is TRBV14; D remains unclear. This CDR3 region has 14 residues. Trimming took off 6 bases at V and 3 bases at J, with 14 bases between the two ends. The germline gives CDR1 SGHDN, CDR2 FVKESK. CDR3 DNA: TGTGCCAGCAGTTCCTTTGTCCTGGAAGAGACCCAGTACTTC. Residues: CASSSFVLEETQYF. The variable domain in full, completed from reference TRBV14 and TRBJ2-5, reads EAGVTQFPSHSVIEKGQTVTLRCDPISGHDNLYWYRRVMGKEIKFLLHFVKESKQDESGMPNNRFLAERTGGTYSTLKVQPAELEDSGVYFCASSSFVLEETQYFGPGTRLLVL.

CDR3 sequence reads: CASSPQTGKRNEQYF. The CDR3 coding sequence is TGTGCCAGCTCACCACAAACAGGTAAACGGAACGAGCAGTACTTC. This chain links TRBV18 with TRBJ2-7, with D maybe TRBD1 (5 bases). Germline CDR1 and CDR2: KGHSH and LQKENI. This CDR3 is 15 amino acids long. V lost 1 base to trimming and J lost 5 bases, with 15 bases between them.

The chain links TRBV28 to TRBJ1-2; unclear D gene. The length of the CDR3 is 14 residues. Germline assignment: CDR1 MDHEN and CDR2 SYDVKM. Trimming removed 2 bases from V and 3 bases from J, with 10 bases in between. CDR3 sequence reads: CASSLGRVDYGYTF. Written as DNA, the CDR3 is TGTGCCAGCAGTTTAGGACGAGTGGACTATGGCTACACCTTC.

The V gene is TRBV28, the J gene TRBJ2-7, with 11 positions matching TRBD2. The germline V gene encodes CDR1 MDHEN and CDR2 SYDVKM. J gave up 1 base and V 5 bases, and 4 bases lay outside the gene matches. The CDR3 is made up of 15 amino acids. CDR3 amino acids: CASSPLAGGSYEQYF. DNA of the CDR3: TGTGCCAGCAGTCCTCTAGCGGGAGGTTCCTACGAGCAGTACTTC.

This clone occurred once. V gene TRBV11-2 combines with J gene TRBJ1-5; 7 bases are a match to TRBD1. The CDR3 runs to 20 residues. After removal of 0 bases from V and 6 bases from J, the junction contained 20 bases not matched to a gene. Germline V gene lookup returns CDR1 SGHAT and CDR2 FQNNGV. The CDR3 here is CASSLDAPPLLIGGSQPQHF. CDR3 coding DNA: TGTGCCAGCAGCTTAGACGCGCCTCCGCTCCTGATAGGGGGCAGTCAGCCCCAGCATTTT.

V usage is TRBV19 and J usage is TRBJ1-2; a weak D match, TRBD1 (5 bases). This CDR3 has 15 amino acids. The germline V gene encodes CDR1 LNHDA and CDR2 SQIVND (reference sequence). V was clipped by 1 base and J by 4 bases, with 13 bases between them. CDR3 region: CASSIGVRQPYGYTF. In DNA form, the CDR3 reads TGTGCCAGTAGTATAGGGGTTAGACAGCCCTATGGCTACACCTTC.

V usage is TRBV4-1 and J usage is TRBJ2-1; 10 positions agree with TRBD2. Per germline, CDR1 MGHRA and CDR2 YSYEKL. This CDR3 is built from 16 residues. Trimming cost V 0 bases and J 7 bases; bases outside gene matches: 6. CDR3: CASSQEGLAGVNEQFF. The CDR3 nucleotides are TGCGCCAGCAGCCAAGAGGGGCTAGCGGGAGTTAATGAGCAGTTCTTC.

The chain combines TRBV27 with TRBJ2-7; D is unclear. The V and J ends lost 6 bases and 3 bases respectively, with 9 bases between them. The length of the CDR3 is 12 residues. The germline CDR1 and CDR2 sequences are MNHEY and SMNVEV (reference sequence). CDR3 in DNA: TGTGCCAGCAGGGATTCGATCTACGAGCAGTACTTC. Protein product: CASRDSIYEQYF.